This TCR beta chain emerged from a study of shared clonotypes between healthy human individuals. Across the study: Each donor had three CD4 naive, three CD4 memory, two CD8 naive and one CD8 memory plate.

Study conclusions and caveats: Blood was the sole source, and tissue repertoires probably differ.

Assay used: immunoSEQ multiplex PCR; TCRdb lists only in-frame clones, some missing. Of some 1,600,000 clones listed, 95% to 99% were seen once; the top ten hold about 0.42%. This clone showed up just once. Its specificity is unknown. Germline CDR1 is SGHDN and CDR2 is FVKESK. V lost 1 base, J lost 6 bases, and 9 bases stayed unmatched. This CDR3 contains 16 residues. V and J are TRBV14 and TRBJ1-2, with TRBD1 matching 9 bases. The sequenced sample consisted of naive CD4+ T cells sorted from blood. Described subset: CD45RA+ positively selected. The receptor was isolated from a young man in good health. The CDR3: CASSQAGDGQGHGYTF. The CDR3 bases are TGTGCCAGCAGCCAAGCAGGGGATGGACAGGGGCATGGCTACACCTTC.